The T cell receptor (beta chain) described here comes from a study of neurological immune-mediated disorders. This clonotype was counted many times. The time point: technical triplicate 3. The CDR3 sequence is 13 residues long. After removal of 6 bases from V and 9 bases from J, the junction contained 5 bases not matched to a gene. TCRdb reprocessed the 5' RACE reads via MiXCR and lists one record per CDR3 protein. The sample has under 45,000 distinct CDR3 sequences, about 22% seen once. Input material: PBMCs. The TCR originated in a man aged 55 to 70 with HTLV-1-associated myelopathy (HAM/TSP). This rearrangement joins TRBV12-3 or TRBV12-4 to TRBJ1-6; 7 nucleotides line up with TRBD1. CDR3 loop: CASSRDSTSPLHF. CDR3 DNA sequence: TGTGCCAGCAGCCGGGACAGTACTTCACCCCTCCACTTT.